The next 12 T cell receptor beta chains were all read from a single sample in a study of neurological immune-mediated disorders. TCRdb used MiXCR to reprocess the 5' RACE reads, holding one entry per CDR3 protein. The sample includes under 50,000 distinct CDR3 sequences, under 30% of them seen just once. Sequencing input: PBMCs. The origin of the receptors is an older woman in good health.

This clonotype was seen a handful of times. The CDR3 spells CATSRGDTGSPLHF. DNA of the CDR3: TGTGCCACCAGCAGAGGGGATACTGGGTCACCCCTCCACTTT. This chain uses TRBV15 with TRBJ1-6; D remains unclear. V was trimmed by 1 base and J by 10 bases, leaving 11 bases between them. The germline V gene has CDR1 LNHNV and CDR2 YYDKDF (reference sequence). This CDR3 region has 14 residues.

This clonotype turned up a few times. This chain connects TRBV20-1 to TRBJ2-2; D unclear. CDR1 is DFQATT and CDR2 is SNEGSKA in the germline V gene (reference sequence). Trimming pared 3 bases from V and 3 bases from J, leaving 8 bases between. CDR3 length equals 13 residues. The CDR3 DNA sequence: TGCAGTGCTAGCCTCCTTGACACCGGGGAGCTGTTTTTT. Protein: CSASLLDTGELFF.

The gene calls are TRBV5-4 and TRBJ2-4, with TRBD2 matching over 13 bases. Losses at the gene ends were 4 bases for V and 7 bases for J; bases not matched to a gene: 8. The CDR3 is 16 residues long. In germline, CDR1 is SGHNT, CDR2 YYREEE (reference sequence). The CDR3 is CASSQGLAGEVNIQYF. CDR3 bases: TGTGCCAGCAGCCAAGGACTAGCGGGAGAGGTTAACATTCAGTACTTC.

The rearrangement joins TRBV20-1 to TRBJ2-4; no definite D call. The CDR3 loop spans 13 amino acids. V was clipped by 0 bases and J by 6 bases, with 9 bases between them. In germline, CDR1 is DFQATT, CDR2 SNEGSKA (reference sequence). For the CDR3, the DNA is TGCAGTGCTAGAGAGGGTTTCGGAAACATTCAGTACTTC. It specifies CSAREGFGNIQYF.

This clonotype was counted many times. This rearrangement joins TRBV9 to TRBJ2-6; 9 bases match TRBD1. This CDR3 spans 17 amino acids. Germline V gene data show CDR1 as SGDLS and CDR2 as YYNGEE. V lost 0 bases and J lost 2; bases outside the gene matches: 3. CDR3 DNA: TGTGCCAGCAGCGTAGGGCGGACAGGGGCTGGGGCCAACGTCCTGACTTTC. Protein: CASSVGRTGAGANVLTF.

This clonotype was seen ten or more times. The chain is built from TRBV29-1 and TRBJ2-3; the match to TRBD1 covers 7 bases. Germline V gene lookup returns CDR1 SQVTM and CDR2 ANQGSEA. The ends lost 4 bases at V and 3 bases at J; junction bases unmatched: 4. The CDR3 covers 13 residues. CDR3 sequence reads: CSVGDSRTDTQYF. In DNA, the CDR3 is TGCAGCGTTGGGGACAGTAGGACAGATACGCAGTATTTT.

The CDR3 region is CSARLAGAYEQYF. CDR3 nucleotides: TGCAGTGCTAGACTAGCGGGGGCCTACGAGCAGTACTTC. The rearrangement links TRBV20-1 to TRBJ2-7, with 10 bases matching TRBD2. Germline V gives CDR1 DFQATT, CDR2 SNEGSKA (reference sequence). The CDR3 is made up of 13 amino acids. V dropped 2 bases and J dropped 2; count of bases not matched to a gene: 0.

This clonotype has a count of ten or more. The chain is built from TRBV6-1 and TRBJ1-1; 7 nucleotides agree with TRBD1. J lost 6 bases, V lost 0 bases, and 7 bases had no gene match. The CDR3 runs to 15 residues. Germline V gives CDR1 MNHNS, CDR2 SASEGT. CDR3 in DNA: TGTGCCAGCAGTGAAGCGCAGGGGGGGTTCTCTGAAGCTTTCTTT. This translates into CASSEAQGGFSEAFF.

This clonotype has ten or more counts. The chain uses TRBV5-1 and TRBJ1-1; 7 nucleotides match TRBD1. After removal of 0 bases from V and 2 bases from J, the junction contained 7 bases not matched to a gene. CDR1 is SGHRS, CDR2 YFSETQ, per germline. The CDR3 contains 16 residues. CDR3 sequence: CASSLGPQGENTEAFF. DNA for the CDR3: TGCGCCAGCAGCTTGGGACCCCAGGGGGAAAACACTGAAGCTTTCTTT.

This clonotype came up many times. The chain uses TRBV6-5 and TRBJ1-2, with 9 nucleotides matching TRBD1. CDR1 and CDR2 (germline): MNHEY, SVGAGI. Unmatched junction bases numbered 6, after V lost 2 bases and J lost 5 bases. The CDR3 is 15 amino acids. This CDR3 is CASSYGQGFRYGYTF. CDR3 coding DNA: TGTGCCAGCAGTTACGGACAGGGGTTCCGGTATGGCTACACCTTC.

As for this clonotype: A junction end diverges from the germline sequence, so it may reflect a read error. This chain joins TRBV10-3 and TRBJ1-2; D not resolved. Germline V gives CDR1 ENHRY, CDR2 SYGVKD. The CDR3 runs to 14 residues. In DNA form, the CDR3 reads TGTGCCATAAGTGGGTCGACACCTCCCGGGGGCTACACCTTC. Translation: CAISGSTPPGGYTF.

At least ten counts were recorded for this clonotype. V gene TRBV2 combines with J gene TRBJ2-1; D uncertain. The germline V gene has CDR1 SNHLY and CDR2 FYNNEI. Trimming pared 5 bases from V and 5 bases from J, leaving 4 bases between. CDR3 length: 11 amino acids. CDR3 protein: CASSYDNEQFF. DNA for the CDR3: TGTGCCAGCAGTTATGACAATGAGCAGTTCTTC.